This TCR beta chain was documented in a study of Ad26.COV2.S vaccination and SARS-CoV-2 variants. Whole-study context: Donor was in the COV1001 Ad26.COV2.S trial arm. Ad26.COV2.S shots went into the muscle once or twice, 56 days apart.

The treatment: roughly 18 received Ad26.COV2.S at low or high dose, single or two shots; five or six received placebo; per-sample allocation not given. Repertoires come from day 63 after the first vaccine or placebo injection. Its platform was an Ad26 vector, and its expressed antigen was Wuhan-strain SARS-CoV-2 spike. Some clones are missing from TCRdb's copy, which holds only in-frame ones; the method was immunoSEQ multiplex PCR. The sample records more than 400,000 clones, 80% to 95% being singletons. CDR3 length: 16 residues. Trimming cost V 3 bases and J 3 bases, with 18 bases left between them. CDR1 and CDR2 (germline): SGHTA, FQGNSA.

The sequence came from a person aged 18-65 years who received the Ad26.COV2.S COVID-19 vaccine or a placebo. Sequencing used peripheral blood, obtained in a trial of Ad26.COV2.S vaccine versus placebo. The rearrangement links TRBV7-2 to TRBJ2-7; TRBD2 is a possible D gene (7 bases). CDR3 protein: CASSFRAGADFYEQYF. The CDR3 bases are TGTGCCAGCAGCTTTCGGGCGGGGGCCGATTTCTACGAGCAGTACTTC.